What follows describes a single T cell receptor (delta chain). TCRdb records a much larger clone's protein for this DNA, with a difference at residue 5 that likely arises from a read error; the protein given is the translation of the DNA. Germline V gene sequence: CDR1 GEAIGNYY, CDR2 EKD. V dropped 3 bases and J dropped 0; count of bases not matched to a gene: 7. The CDR3 runs to 16 residues. TCRdb repeated clone calling on the RT-PCR reads with CATT. The sample lists just over 4,500 delta-chain clones; roughly 2.1% were seen once. The sample is drawn from a study of gamma-delta T cells after stem cell transplantation.

This receptor was taken from a human donor. It is not recorded whose cells these are; they may come from a transplant donor. This chain links TRDV2 with TRDJ1, with 9 bases fitting TRDD3. Sequences were obtained from gamma-delta T cells. The CDR3 region has the DNA TGTGCCTGTGACCTCCTACTGGGGGAGTACACCGATAAACTCATCTTT. Protein product: CACDLLLGEYTDKLIF.